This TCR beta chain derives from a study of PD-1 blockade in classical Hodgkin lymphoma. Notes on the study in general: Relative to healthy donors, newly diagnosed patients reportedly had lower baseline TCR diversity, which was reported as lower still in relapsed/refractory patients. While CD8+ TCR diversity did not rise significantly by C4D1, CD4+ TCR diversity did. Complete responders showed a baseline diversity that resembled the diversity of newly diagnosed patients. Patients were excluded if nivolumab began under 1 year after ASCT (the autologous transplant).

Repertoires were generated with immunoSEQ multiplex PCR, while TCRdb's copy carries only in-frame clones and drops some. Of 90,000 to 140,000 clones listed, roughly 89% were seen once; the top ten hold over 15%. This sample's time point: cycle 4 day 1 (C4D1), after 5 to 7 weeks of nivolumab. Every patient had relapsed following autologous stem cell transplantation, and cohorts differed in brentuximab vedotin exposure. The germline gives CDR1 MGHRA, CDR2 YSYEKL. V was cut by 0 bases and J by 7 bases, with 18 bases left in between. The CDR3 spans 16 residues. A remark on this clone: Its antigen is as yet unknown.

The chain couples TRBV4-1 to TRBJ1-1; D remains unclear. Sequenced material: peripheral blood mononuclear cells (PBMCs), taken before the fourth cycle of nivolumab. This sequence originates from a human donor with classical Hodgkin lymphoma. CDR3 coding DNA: TGCGCCAGCAGCCAAGAACGACCAAACCTGGGTCATGAAGCTTTCTTT. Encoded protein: CASSQERPNLGHEAFF.